This TCR beta chain was obtained from a study of PD-L1 blockade in urothelial cancer. Study summary: Blood analyses occurred 3 weeks (second dose) and 6 weeks post treatment start.

Time point of the sample: pretreatment peripheral blood. Assay: immunoSEQ multiplex PCR; the TCRdb copy retains only in-frame clones and omits some. The sample has 85,000 to 90,000 clones, under 90% seen once. Germline-derived CDR1 and CDR2 are MNHEY and SVGAGI. V trimming: 7 bases; J trimming: 4 bases; junction bases outside the gene matches: 7. The length of the CDR3 is 14 residues. This sample comprised PBMCs, obtained around atezolizumab (anti-PD-L1) treatment. The chain uses TRBV6-5 and TRBJ1-3; TRBD1 matches 7 bases. This sequence was found in a man between 60 and 75 years old with urothelial cancer. CDR3 region: CASTRDSKGNTIYF. For the CDR3, the DNA is TGTGCCAGCACCCGGGACAGTAAAGGAAACACCATATATTTT.